These 30 T cell receptor beta chains originate from one sample sequenced in a study of T cell changes during pregnancy in multiple sclerosis. Clones were read by immunoSEQ multiplex PCR, and TCRdb kept only the in-frame ones, dropping some. The sample consists of about 85,000 clones, about 89% of them appearing once. Sample: peripheral blood, taken in the first trimester of pregnancy. The receptors here all came from a female donor with multiple sclerosis, enrolled in a pregnancy study.

The chain joins TRBV19 to TRBJ1-4; weak D call: TRBD1 (6 bases). Germline lookup yields CDR1 LNHDA and CDR2 SQIVND (reference sequence). Trimming removed 2 bases at V and 0 bases at J, with 10 bases between. The CDR3 runs to 16 residues. CDR3 sequence reads: CASSIQGWATNEKLFF. The CDR3 DNA sequence: TGTGCCAGTAGTATACAGGGGTGGGCAACTAATGAAAAACTGTTTTTT.

V and J are TRBV6-1 and TRBJ2-7; D gene uncertain. This CDR3 is 11 amino acids long. Germline V gene data show CDR1 as MNHNS and CDR2 as SASEGT. Trimming cost V 5 bases and J 3 bases, with 5 bases left between them. CDR3 region: CASSSLYEQYF. The DNA of the CDR3 is TGTGCCAGCAGTTCCCTCTACGAGCAGTACTTC.

The chain has TRBV9 and TRBJ2-1, with a tentative D call TRBD2 (5 bases). V lost 1 base and J 7 bases, leaving 9 bases between the germline ends. The germline gives CDR1 SGDLS, CDR2 YYNGEE. This CDR3 comprises 13 residues. The CDR3 DNA is TGTGCCAGCAGCGTAAATCCGGGGAATGAGCAGTTCTTC. The encoded protein is CASSVNPGNEQFF.

This clone was counted a single time. The CDR3 sequence: CATSRVGGDTEAFF. CDR3 nucleotide sequence: TGTGCCACCAGCAGAGTGGGGGGAGACACTGAAGCTTTCTTT. The gene calls are TRBV15 and TRBJ1-1; the D gene is possibly TRBD1 (5 bases). The CDR3 loop spans 14 amino acids. The germline V gene encodes CDR1 LNHNV and CDR2 YYDKDF (reference sequence). Between the trimmed V and J ends, which lost 1 base and 3 bases, there was a span of 9 bases. The full variable domain, rest sourced from reference TRBV15 and TRBJ1-1, is DAMVIQNPRYQVTQFGKPVTLSCSQTLNHNVMYWYQQKSSQAPKLLFHYYDKDFNNEADTPDNFQSRRPNTSFCFLDIRSPGLGDTAMYLCATSRVGGDTEAFFGQGTRLTVV.

V usage is TRBV18 and J usage is TRBJ2-3; D gene uncertain. V lost 6 bases, J lost 4 bases, and 8 bases lay in between. The CDR3 has 12 amino acids. Germline V CDR1 and CDR2: KGHSH, LQKENI. The CDR3 DNA reads as TGTGCCAGCTCCCTAGGTCCAGATACGCAGTATTTT. Amino acid sequence: CASSLGPDTQYF. Full variable domain (missing parts from reference TRBV18 and TRBJ2-3): NAGVMQNPRHLVRRRGQEARLRCSPMKGHSHVYWYRQLPEEGLKFMVYLQKENIIDESGMPKERFSAEFPKEGPSILRIQQVVRGDSAAYFCASSLGPDTQYFGPGTRLTVL.

This clone showed up just a few times. V is TRBV6-1 and J is TRBJ1-2; 7 positions agree with TRBD1. Germline CDR1 MNHNS, CDR2 SASEGT. This CDR3 is built from 14 residues. V was clipped by 5 bases and J by 3 bases; unmatched bases: 6. CDR3 loop: CASSISGQDYGYTF. CDR3 coding DNA: TGTGCCAGCAGTATTAGTGGACAGGACTATGGCTACACCTTC.

The rearrangement joins TRBV7-2 to TRBJ2-5; D possibly corresponds to TRBD1 (6 bases). The V end lost 1 base, the J end lost 2 bases, and 8 bases lay between the germline ends. The CDR3 loop spans 14 amino acids. Germline assignment: CDR1 SGHTA and CDR2 FQGNSA. This chain's CDR3 is CASSLVRGQETQYF. In nucleotides, the CDR3 is TGTGCCAGCAGCTTAGTGAGGGGGCAAGAGACCCAGTACTTC.

This chain links TRBV21-1 with TRBJ2-1; the DNA was not compared with TRBD1, the D call given in the table. TRBV21-1 is a pseudogene. CDR3 length: 13 amino acids. The CDR3 region is CASSTYSYNEQFF. The CDR3 DNA is TGTGCCAGCAGCACATACAGCTACAATGAGCAGTTCTTC.

V is TRBV9 and J is TRBJ2-2; D is possibly TRBD2 (7 bases). Trimming removed 4 bases from V and 0 bases from J, with 16 bases in between. The CDR3 consists of 17 residues. Germline-derived CDR1 and CDR2 are SGDLS and YYNGEE. The CDR3 coding sequence is TGTGCCAGCAGCCTTAAAAGGGGGGGAACGAACACCGGGGAGCTGTTTTTT. Protein sequence: CASSLKRGGTNTGELFF.

The CDR3 protein is CASSYSMSREQFF. In DNA form, the CDR3 reads TGTGCCAGCAGTTACTCGATGAGCCGAGAGCAGTTCTTC. The chain combines TRBV6-6 with TRBJ2-1; unclear D gene. The germline V gene encodes CDR1 MNHNY and CDR2 SVGAGI (reference sequence). The length of the CDR3 is 13 residues. V was clipped by 0 bases and J by 10 bases, with 10 bases between them.

The chain combines TRBV6-5 with TRBJ2-1; D gene unclear. Germline CDR1 and CDR2: MNHEY and SVGAGI. The V end was cut by 2 bases, the J end by 1 base, with 9 bases between. The CDR3 contains 15 residues. The CDR3 region has the DNA TGTGCCAGCAGTTACACTAAGGAGTCCTACAATGAGCAGTTCTTC. It codes for CASSYTKESYNEQFF.

This chain uses TRBV13 with TRBJ1-1; 7 bases match TRBD1. J gave up 6 bases and V 5 bases, and 6 bases lay outside the gene matches. This CDR3 has 13 amino acids. The germline CDR1 and CDR2 sequences are PRHDT and FYEKMQ (reference sequence). CDR3: CASSETGLAEAFF. The CDR3, as DNA: TGTGCCAGCAGCGAGACAGGGTTGGCTGAAGCTTTCTTT.

This clone was observed a handful of times. V gene TRBV19 combines with J gene TRBJ1-1; no clear D. The CDR3 totals 14 residues. Per germline, CDR1 LNHDA and CDR2 SQIVND (reference sequence). V was trimmed by 5 bases and J by 0 bases, leaving 10 bases between them. In DNA form, the CDR3 reads TGTGCCAGTAGTGTCAGTCGCATGAACACTGAAGCTTTCTTT. It is translated as CASSVSRMNTEAFF.

The CDR3 spells CASSVGGSAEWTQYF. The CDR3 coding sequence is TGTGCCAGCAGCGTAGGTGGCAGCGCGGAGTGGACCCAGTACTTC. The V gene is TRBV9, the J gene TRBJ2-5; D is ambiguous. With 0 bases removed from V and 7 bases from J, the gap between germline ends came to 16 bases. The CDR3 covers 15 residues. CDR1 and CDR2 (germline): SGDLS, YYNGEE. The entire variable domain, with the rest obtained from reference TRBV9 and TRBJ2-5, is as follows: DSGVTQTPKHLITATGQRVTLRCSPRSGDLSVYWYQQSLDQGLQFLIQYYNGEERAKGNILERFSAQQFPDLHSELNLSSLELGDSALYFCASSVGGSAEWTQYFGPGTRLLVL.

The chain recombines TRBV13 with TRBJ1-2; 7 positions agree with TRBD1. V was clipped by 5 bases and J by 1 base; unmatched bases: 13. The germline CDR1 and CDR2 sequences are PRHDT and FYEKMQ (reference sequence). This CDR3 has 17 residues. The CDR3 DNA is TGTGCCAGCAGCCCAACCCCCCGCAGGGGGGTTAACTATGGCTACACCTTC. This codes for CASSPTPRRGVNYGYTF. The entire variable domain, with the rest obtained from reference TRBV13 and TRBJ1-2, is as follows: AAGVIQSPRHLIKEKRETATLKCYPIPRHDTVYWYQQGPGQDPQFLISFYEKMQSDKGSIPDRFSAQQFSDYHSELNMSSLELGDSALYFCASSPTPRRGVNYGYTFGSGTRLTVV.

The rearrangement links TRBV29-1 to TRBJ2-2, with D perhaps matching TRBD1 (6 bases). Germline CDR1 is SQVTM and CDR2 is ANQGSEA. This CDR3 contains 15 residues. Trimming took 7 bases from V and 1 from J, leaving 16 bases between them. CDR3 in DNA: TGCAGCGGGTTGACACAGGGATTGAACACCGGGGAGCTGTTTTTT. This gives the protein CSGLTQGLNTGELFF.

In this sample, this clone turned up a few times. The rearrangement joins TRBV19 to TRBJ1-2, with TRBD1 matching 11 bases. CDR3 length: 15 amino acids. CDR1 and CDR2 from the germline V gene are LNHDA and SQIVND (reference sequence). V lost 5 bases and J lost 3; bases outside the gene matches: 5. The CDR3 loop is CASSLGQGAHYGYTF. CDR3 coding DNA: TGTGCCAGTAGTCTTGGACAGGGGGCACACTATGGCTACACCTTC. The full variable domain, completed using reference TRBV19 and TRBJ1-2, is DGGITQSPKYLFRKEGQNVTLSCEQNLNHDAMYWYRQDPGQGLRLIYYSQIVNDFQKGDIAEGYSVSREKKESFPLTVTSAQKNPTAFYLCASSLGQGAHYGYTFGSGTRLTVV.

The chain employs TRBV9 and TRBJ2-7; 7 bases are a match to TRBD1. V was pared by 0 bases and J by 2 bases, with 5 bases of the junction left unmatched. The CDR3 has 15 amino acids. Germline CDR1 and CDR2: SGDLS and YYNGEE. CDR3 DNA: TGTGCCAGCAGCGTAGGAGGGGACAGCACCTACGAGCAGTACTTC. It codes for CASSVGGDSTYEQYF.

The chain combines TRBV6-5 with TRBJ2-1, with 10 bases identical to TRBD2. CDR3 length: 16 residues. Germline values: CDR1 MNHEY, CDR2 SVGAGI. The V and J ends lost 4 bases and 7 bases, in that order; junction bases with no gene match: 10. This chain's CDR3 is CASSSRLAGTGNEQFF. The CDR3 DNA follows: TGTGCCAGCAGTTCCCGACTAGCGGGCACGGGGAATGAGCAGTTCTTC.

This clone was detected only once. The chain employs TRBV7-3 and TRBJ2-3; D not certain. The germline V gene encodes CDR1 SGHTA and CDR2 FQGTGA. This CDR3 is 15 amino acids long. The V gene lost 4 bases and the J gene lost 1 base, with 12 bases spanning the gap. CDR3 sequence reads: CASSSVALGTDTQYF. The DNA of the CDR3 is TGTGCCAGCAGCTCGGTTGCCCTAGGCACAGATACGCAGTATTTT.

A few counts support this clone. This chain connects TRBV4-1 to TRBJ2-5, with 11 positions matching TRBD2. This CDR3 has 15 amino acids. Germline V gene lookup returns CDR1 MGHRA and CDR2 YSYEKL. After removal of 4 bases from V and 4 bases from J, the junction contained 5 bases not matched to a gene. The CDR3 sequence is CASSPTSGIRETQYF. CDR3 nucleotides: TGCGCCAGCAGCCCGACTAGCGGGATAAGAGAGACCCAGTACTTC.

The chain recombines TRBV5-1 with TRBJ2-5; perhaps TRBD1 as D (6 bases). Looked up from germline, CDR1 is SGHRS and CDR2 is YFSETQ. The V gene lost 0 bases and the J gene lost 4 bases, with 16 bases spanning the gap. The CDR3 is 16 residues long. The CDR3 bases are TGCGCCAGCAGCTTGGGGGGACACGGAGAGGGAGAGACCCAGTACTTC. Its protein is CASSLGGHGEGETQYF.

V usage is TRBV10-3 and J usage is TRBJ2-5; D not resolved. Germline assignment: CDR1 ENHRY and CDR2 SYGVKD. The length of the CDR3 is 13 residues. Between the trimmed V and J ends, which lost 10 bases and 5 bases, there was a span of 17 bases. The CDR3, as DNA: TGTGCCAGCCAAACAACAACCGGGGAGACCCAGTACTTC. This sequence encodes CASQTTTGETQYF.

The CDR3 DNA reads TGTGCCAGCAGTGAGACTAGCGGGCAGGGGTACGAGCAGTACTTC. Amino acid sequence: CASSETSGQGYEQYF. V gene TRBV6-1 combines with J gene TRBJ2-7, with 10 nucleotides matching TRBD2. The CDR3 spans 15 residues. V shed 3 bases, J shed 4 bases, and the junction held 6 bases outside the gene matches. Looked up from germline, CDR1 is MNHNS and CDR2 is SASEGT.

The V gene is TRBV19, the J gene TRBJ2-3; tentative D call: TRBD2 (6 bases). CDR3 length: 15 residues. Germline assignment: CDR1 LNHDA and CDR2 SQIVND (reference sequence). V was clipped by 6 bases and J by 0 bases, with 13 bases between them. CDR3 amino acids: CASSPRGVSTDTQYF. For the CDR3, the DNA is TGTGCCAGTAGCCCCCGCGGGGTAAGCACAGATACGCAGTATTTT. The variable domain in full, with the rest retrieved from reference TRBV19 and TRBJ2-3, is DGGITQSPKYLFRKEGQNVTLSCEQNLNHDAMYWYRQDPGQGLRLIYYSQIVNDFQKGDIAEGYSVSREKKESFPLTVTSAQKNPTAFYLCASSPRGVSTDTQYFGPGTRLTVL.

The rearrangement joins TRBV29-1 to TRBJ2-3, with D perhaps matching TRBD2 (6 bases). With 6 bases removed from V and 2 bases from J, the gap between germline ends came to 15 bases. Germline V gene data show CDR1 as SQVTM and CDR2 as ANQGSEA. CDR3 size: 14 residues. CDR3 amino acids: CSVKFGTYTDTQYF. For the CDR3, the DNA is TGCAGCGTCAAATTCGGGACTTACACAGATACGCAGTATTTT.

The rearrangement uses TRBV29-1 and TRBJ1-1; weak D call: TRBD1 (6 bases). CDR1 SQVTM and CDR2 ANQGSEA come from the germline V gene. The CDR3 loop spans 12 amino acids. Trimming stripped 7 bases from V and 6 bases from J, with 15 bases between. CDR3 bases: TGCAGCGCACAGGGTTGGTCACCTGAAGCTTTCTTT. Translated, it gives CSAQGWSPEAFF.

The chain couples TRBV27 to TRBJ1-6, with TRBD1 matching over 7 bases. The trim removed 5 bases at V and 9 bases at J, leaving 10 bases unmatched. The CDR3 spans 15 residues. CDR1 and CDR2 (germline): MNHEY, SMNVEV (reference sequence). In DNA, the CDR3 is TGTGCCAGCAGTCCCCAGGGACAGCCCGGTTCACCCCTCCACTTT. It translates to CASSPQGQPGSPLHF.

V usage is TRBV10-3 and J usage is TRBJ1-2; weak D call: TRBD1 (5 bases). This CDR3 has 13 amino acids. Trimming pared 10 bases from V and 5 bases from J, leaving 17 bases between. Germline CDR1 and CDR2: ENHRY and SYGVKD. CDR3 loop: CATPVLGGYGYTF. The CDR3, as DNA: TGTGCCACCCCGGTGCTGGGGGGGTATGGCTACACCTTC.

The chain is built from TRBV6-5 and TRBJ1-1; 8 bases agree with TRBD1. Germline CDR1 MNHEY, CDR2 SVGAGI. This CDR3 contains 14 residues. V gave up 2 bases and J gave up 2 bases; unmatched junction bases: 1. The CDR3: CASSYGQGNTEAFF. The CDR3 DNA reads TGTGCCAGCAGTTACGGACAGGGCAACACTGAAGCTTTCTTT.